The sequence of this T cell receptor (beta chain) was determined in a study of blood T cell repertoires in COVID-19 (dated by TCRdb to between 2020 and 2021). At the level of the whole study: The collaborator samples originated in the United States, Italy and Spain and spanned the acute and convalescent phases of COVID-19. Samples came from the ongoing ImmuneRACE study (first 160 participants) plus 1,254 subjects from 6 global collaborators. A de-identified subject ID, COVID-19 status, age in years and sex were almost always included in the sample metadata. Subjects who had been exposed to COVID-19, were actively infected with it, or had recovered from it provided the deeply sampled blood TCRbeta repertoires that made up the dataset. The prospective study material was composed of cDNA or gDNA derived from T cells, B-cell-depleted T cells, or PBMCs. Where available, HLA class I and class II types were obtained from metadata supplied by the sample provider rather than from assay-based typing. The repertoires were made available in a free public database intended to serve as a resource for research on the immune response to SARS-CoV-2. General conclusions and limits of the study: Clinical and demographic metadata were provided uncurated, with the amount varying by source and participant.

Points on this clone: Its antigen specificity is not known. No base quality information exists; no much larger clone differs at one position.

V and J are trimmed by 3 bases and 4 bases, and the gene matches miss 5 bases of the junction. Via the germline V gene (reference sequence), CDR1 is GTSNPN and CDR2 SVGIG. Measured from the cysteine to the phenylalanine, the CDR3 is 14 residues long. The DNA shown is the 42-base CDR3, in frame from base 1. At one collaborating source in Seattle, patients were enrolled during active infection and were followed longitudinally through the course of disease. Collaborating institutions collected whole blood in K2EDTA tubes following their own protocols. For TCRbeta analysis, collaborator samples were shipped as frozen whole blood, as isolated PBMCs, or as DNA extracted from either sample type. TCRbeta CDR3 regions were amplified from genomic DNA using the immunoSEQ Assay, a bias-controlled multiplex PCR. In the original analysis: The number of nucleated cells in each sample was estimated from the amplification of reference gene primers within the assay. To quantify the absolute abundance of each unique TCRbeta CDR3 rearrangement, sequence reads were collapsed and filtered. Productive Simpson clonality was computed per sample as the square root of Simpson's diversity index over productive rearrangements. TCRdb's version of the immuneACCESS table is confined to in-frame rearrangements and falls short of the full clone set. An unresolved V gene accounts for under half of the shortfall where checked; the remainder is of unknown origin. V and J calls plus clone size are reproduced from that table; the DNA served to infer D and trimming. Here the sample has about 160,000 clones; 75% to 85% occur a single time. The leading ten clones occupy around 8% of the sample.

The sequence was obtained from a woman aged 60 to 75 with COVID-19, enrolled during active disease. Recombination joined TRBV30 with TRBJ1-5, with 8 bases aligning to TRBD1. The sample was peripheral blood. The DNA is TGTGCCTGGAGAACGGACAGGGTTAATCAGCCCCAGCATTTT. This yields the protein CAWRTDRVNQPQHF.